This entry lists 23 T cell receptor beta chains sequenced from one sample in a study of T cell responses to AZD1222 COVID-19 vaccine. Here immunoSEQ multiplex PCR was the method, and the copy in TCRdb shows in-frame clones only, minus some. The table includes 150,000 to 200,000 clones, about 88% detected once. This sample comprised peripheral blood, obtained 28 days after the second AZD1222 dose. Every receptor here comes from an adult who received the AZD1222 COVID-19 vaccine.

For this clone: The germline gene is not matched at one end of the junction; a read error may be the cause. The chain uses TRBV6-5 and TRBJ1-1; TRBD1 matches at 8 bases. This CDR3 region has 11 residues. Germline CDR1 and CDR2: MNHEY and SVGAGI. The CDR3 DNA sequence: TGTGCCAGCAGCAACCCGGGACAGGAGACTTTT. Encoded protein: CASSNPGQETF.

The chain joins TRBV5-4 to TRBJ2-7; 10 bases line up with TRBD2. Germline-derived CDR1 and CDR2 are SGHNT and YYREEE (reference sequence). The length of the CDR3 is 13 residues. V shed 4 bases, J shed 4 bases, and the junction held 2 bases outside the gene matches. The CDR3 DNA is TGTGCCAGCAGCCGGACTAGCGGTTACGAGCAGTACTTC. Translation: CASSRTSGYEQYF.

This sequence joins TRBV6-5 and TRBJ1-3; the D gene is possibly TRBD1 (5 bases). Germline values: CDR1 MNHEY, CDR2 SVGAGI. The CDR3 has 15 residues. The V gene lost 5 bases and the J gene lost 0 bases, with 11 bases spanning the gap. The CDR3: CASSLGHYSGNTIYF. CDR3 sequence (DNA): TGTGCCAGCAGTCTTGGACACTACTCTGGAAACACCATATATTTT.

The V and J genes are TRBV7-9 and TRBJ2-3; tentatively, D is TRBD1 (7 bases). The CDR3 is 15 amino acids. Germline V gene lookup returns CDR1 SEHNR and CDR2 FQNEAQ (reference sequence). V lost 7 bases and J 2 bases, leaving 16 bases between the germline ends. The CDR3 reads CASTKGGQITDTQYF. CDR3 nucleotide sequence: TGTGCCAGCACCAAGGGGGGACAGATCACAGATACGCAGTATTTT.

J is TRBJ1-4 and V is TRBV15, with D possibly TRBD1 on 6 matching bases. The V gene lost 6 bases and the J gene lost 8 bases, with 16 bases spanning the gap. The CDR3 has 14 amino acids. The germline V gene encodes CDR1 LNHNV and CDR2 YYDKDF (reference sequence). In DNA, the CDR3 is TGTGCCACCAGTGGAGGAGACAGGAGGGAAAAACTGTTTTTT. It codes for CATSGGDRREKLFF.

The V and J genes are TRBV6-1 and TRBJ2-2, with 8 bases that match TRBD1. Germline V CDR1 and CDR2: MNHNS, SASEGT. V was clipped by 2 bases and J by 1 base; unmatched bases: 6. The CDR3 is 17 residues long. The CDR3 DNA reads TGTGCCAGCAGTGAACGGGCAGGGGGCTGGAACACCGGGGAGCTGTTTTTT. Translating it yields CASSERAGGWNTGELFF.

CDR3: CASSIASGGNNEQFF. The DNA of the CDR3 is TGTGCCAGTAGTATTGCTAGCGGGGGGAACAATGAGCAGTTCTTC. The genes are TRBV19 and TRBJ2-1, with TRBD2 matching over 11 bases. Losses at the gene ends were 3 bases for V and 5 bases for J; bases not matched to a gene: 3. The CDR3 has 15 residues. The germline V gene encodes CDR1 LNHDA and CDR2 SQIVND (reference sequence).

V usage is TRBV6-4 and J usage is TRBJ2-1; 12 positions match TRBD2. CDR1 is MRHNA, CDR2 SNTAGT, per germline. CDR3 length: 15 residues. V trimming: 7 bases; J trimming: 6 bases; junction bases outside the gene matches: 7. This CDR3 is CASTSLAGGGNEQFF. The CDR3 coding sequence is TGTGCCAGCACCTCACTAGCGGGAGGTGGCAATGAGCAGTTCTTC.

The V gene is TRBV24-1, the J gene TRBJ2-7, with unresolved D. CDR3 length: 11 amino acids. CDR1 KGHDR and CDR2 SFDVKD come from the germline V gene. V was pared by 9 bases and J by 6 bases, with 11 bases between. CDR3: CATSLSGEQYF. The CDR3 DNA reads TGTGCCACCTCTCTCTCGGGCGAGCAGTACTTC.

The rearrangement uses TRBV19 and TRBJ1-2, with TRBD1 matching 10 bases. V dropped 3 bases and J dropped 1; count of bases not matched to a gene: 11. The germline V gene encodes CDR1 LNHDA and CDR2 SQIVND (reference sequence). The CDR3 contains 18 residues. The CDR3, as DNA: TGTGCCAGTAGTATGTGGTTCGGACAGGGGGACTATAACTATGGCTACACCTTC. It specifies CASSMWFGQGDYNYGYTF.

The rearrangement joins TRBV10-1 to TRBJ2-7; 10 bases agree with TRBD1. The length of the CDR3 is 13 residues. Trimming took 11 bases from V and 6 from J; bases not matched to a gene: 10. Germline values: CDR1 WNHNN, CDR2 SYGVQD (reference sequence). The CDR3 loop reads CARPGDRGREQYF. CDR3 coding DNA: TGCGCCCGTCCAGGGGACAGGGGTCGCGAGCAGTACTTC.

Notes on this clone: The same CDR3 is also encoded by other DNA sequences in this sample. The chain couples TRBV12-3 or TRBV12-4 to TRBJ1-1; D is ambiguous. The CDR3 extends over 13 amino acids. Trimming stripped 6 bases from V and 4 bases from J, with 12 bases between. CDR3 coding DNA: TGTGCCAGCAGCCTTGGAGGTGCCACTGAAGCTTTCTTT. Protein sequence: CASSLGGATEAFF.

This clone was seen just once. CDR3 DNA: TGTGCCAGCAGCTTAGGGGACAGGGGGACAGATACGCAGTATTTT. This encodes CASSLGDRGTDTQYF. V is TRBV11-3 and J is TRBJ2-3; 11 bases map to TRBD1. Germline CDR1 reads SGHNT; CDR2 reads YENEEA. V lost 1 base and J lost 3; bases outside the gene matches: 0. The CDR3 has 15 residues.

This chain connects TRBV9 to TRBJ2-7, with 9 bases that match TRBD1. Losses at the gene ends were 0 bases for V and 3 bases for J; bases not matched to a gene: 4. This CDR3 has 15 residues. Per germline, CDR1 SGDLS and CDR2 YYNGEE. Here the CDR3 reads CASSVGGQGVYEQYF. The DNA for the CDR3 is TGTGCCAGCAGCGTAGGGGGACAGGGTGTCTACGAGCAGTACTTC.

The CDR3 sequence: CASSPRDWGTEAFF. The CDR3 coding sequence is TGTGCCAGCAGCCCCCGGGATTGGGGGACTGAAGCTTTCTTT. V and J are TRBV9 and TRBJ1-1; the D gene is possibly TRBD1 (5 bases). This CDR3 contains 14 residues. Germline loops: CDR1 SGDLS, CDR2 YYNGEE. V shed 4 bases and J shed 5 bases, with 15 bases lying between them.

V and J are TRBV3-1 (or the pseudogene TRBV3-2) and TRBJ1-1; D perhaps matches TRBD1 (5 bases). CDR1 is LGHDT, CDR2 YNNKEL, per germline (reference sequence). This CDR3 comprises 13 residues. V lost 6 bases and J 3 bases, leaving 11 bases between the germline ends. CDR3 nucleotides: TGTGCCAGCAGGGGGTGGGGGGACACTGAAGCTTTCTTT. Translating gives CASRGWGDTEAFF.

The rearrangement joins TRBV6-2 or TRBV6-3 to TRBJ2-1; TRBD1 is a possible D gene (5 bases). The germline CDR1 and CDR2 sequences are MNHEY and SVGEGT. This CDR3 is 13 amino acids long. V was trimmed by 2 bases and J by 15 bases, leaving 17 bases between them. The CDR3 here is CASSYRTPPEGFF. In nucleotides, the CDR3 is TGTGCCAGCAGTTACCGGACACCACCCGAAGGGTTCTTC.

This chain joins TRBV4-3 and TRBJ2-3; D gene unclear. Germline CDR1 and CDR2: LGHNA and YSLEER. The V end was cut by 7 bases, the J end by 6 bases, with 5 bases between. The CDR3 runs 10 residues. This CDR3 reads CASIGDTQYF. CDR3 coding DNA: TGCGCCAGCATTGGGGATACGCAGTATTTT.

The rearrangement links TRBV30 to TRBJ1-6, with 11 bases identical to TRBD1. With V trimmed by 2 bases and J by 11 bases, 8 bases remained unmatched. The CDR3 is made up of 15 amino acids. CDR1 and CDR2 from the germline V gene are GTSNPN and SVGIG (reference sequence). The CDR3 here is CAWSSAGQGAPPLHF. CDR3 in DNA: TGTGCCTGGAGTTCCGCCGGACAGGGGGCTCCACCCCTCCACTTT.

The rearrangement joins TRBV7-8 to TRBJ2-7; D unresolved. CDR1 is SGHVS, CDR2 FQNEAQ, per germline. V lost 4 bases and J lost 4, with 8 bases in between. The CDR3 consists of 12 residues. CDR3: CASSYGVYEQYF. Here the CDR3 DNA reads TGTGCCAGCAGCTATGGGGTTTACGAGCAGTACTTC. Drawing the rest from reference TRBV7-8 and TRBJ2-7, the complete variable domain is GAGVSQSPRYKVAKRGQDVALRCDPISGHVSLFWYQQALGQGPEFLTYFQNEAQLDKSGLPSDRFFAERPEGSVSTLKIQRTQQEDSAVYLCASSYGVYEQYFGPGTRLTVT.

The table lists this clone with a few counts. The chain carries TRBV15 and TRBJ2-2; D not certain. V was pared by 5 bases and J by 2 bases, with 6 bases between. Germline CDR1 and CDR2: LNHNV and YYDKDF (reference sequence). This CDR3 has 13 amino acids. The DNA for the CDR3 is TGTGCCACCAGCGCCAGAAACACCGGGGAGCTGTTTTTT. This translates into CATSARNTGELFF.

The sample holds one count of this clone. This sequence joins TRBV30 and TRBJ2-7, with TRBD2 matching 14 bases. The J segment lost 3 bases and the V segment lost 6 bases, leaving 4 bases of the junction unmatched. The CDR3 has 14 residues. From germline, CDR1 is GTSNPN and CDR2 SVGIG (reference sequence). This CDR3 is CACSGLAGGYEQYF. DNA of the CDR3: TGTGCCTGCTCTGGACTAGCGGGAGGCTACGAGCAGTACTTC.

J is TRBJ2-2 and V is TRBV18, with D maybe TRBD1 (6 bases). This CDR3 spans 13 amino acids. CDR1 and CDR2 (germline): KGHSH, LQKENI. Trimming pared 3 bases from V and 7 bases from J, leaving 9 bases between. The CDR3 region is CASSPQGIGELFF. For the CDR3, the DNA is TGTGCCAGCTCACCTCAGGGGATCGGGGAGCTGTTTTTT.